A single sample is the source of the 31 T cell receptor beta chains below, sequenced in a study of radiotherapy plus CTLA-4 blockade in lung cancer. Some clones are missing from TCRdb's copy, which holds only in-frame ones; the method was immunoSEQ multiplex PCR. The sample has 85,000 to 100,000 clones, around 72% seen once. Material: peripheral blood, obtained from a patient treated with radiotherapy plus ipilimumab. The receptors here all came from a human donor with non-small cell lung cancer that progressed on radiotherapy plus ipilimumab.

The rearrangement uses TRBV5-1 and TRBJ2-1; D gene unclear. Trimming stripped 1 base from V and 6 bases from J, with 5 bases between. Germline CDR1 is SGHRS and CDR2 is YFSETQ. The CDR3 is made up of 12 amino acids. As DNA, the CDR3 is TGCGCCAGCAGCTTGCTTCGCAATGAGCAGTTCTTC. This codes for CASSLLRNEQFF. Full variable domain (rest looked up from reference TRBV5-1 and TRBJ2-1): KAGVTQTPRYLIKTRGQQVTLSCSPISGHRSVSWYQQTPGQGLQFLFEYFSETQRNKGNFPGRFSGRQFSNSRSEMNVSTLELGDSALYLCASSLLRNEQFFGPGTRLTVL.

The gene calls are TRBV4-1 and TRBJ1-3; D remains ambiguous. Trimming removed 4 bases at V and 1 base at J, with 14 bases between. The CDR3 has 16 residues. The germline V gene encodes CDR1 MGHRA and CDR2 YSYEKL. CDR3 DNA: TGCGCCAGCAGCCTTAACCCCCCGGGGTCTGGAAACACCATATATTTT. It yields the protein CASSLNPPGSGNTIYF.

This clone was recorded once. The chain joins TRBV7-9 to TRBJ1-2; unclear D gene. The V end was cut by 5 bases, the J end by 7 bases, with 17 bases between. In germline, CDR1 is SEHNR, CDR2 FQNEAQ (reference sequence). This CDR3 region has 14 residues. The CDR3 DNA is TGTGCCAGCAGCCTACCCGGGGTCCCTAGTGGCTACACCTTC. Translated, it gives CASSLPGVPSGYTF.

This clone turned up a few times. The genes are TRBV6-5 and TRBJ2-3; D is unclear. Germline V gene sequence: CDR1 MNHEY, CDR2 SVGAGI. CDR3 size: 13 residues. Trimming took 5 bases from V and 5 from J, leaving 11 bases between them. CDR3 protein: CASSQGPLDTQYF. CDR3 in DNA: TGTGCCAGCAGTCAAGGACCGCTAGATACGCAGTATTTT.

The chain employs TRBV7-2 and TRBJ1-1, with D possibly matching TRBD1 (6 bases). The germline V gene has CDR1 SGHTA and CDR2 FQGNSA. The CDR3 consists of 15 residues. Trimming took off 5 bases at V and 0 bases at J, with 13 bases between the two ends. CDR3 in amino acids: CASSPRRDMNTEAFF. The CDR3 DNA reads as TGTGCCAGCAGCCCCAGGAGGGACATGAACACTGAAGCTTTCTTT.

This clone was counted a single time. The rearrangement uses TRBV7-6 and TRBJ1-3; D is possibly TRBD1 (6 bases). Germline V gene data show CDR1 as SGHVS and CDR2 as FNYEAQ. V shed 2 bases and J shed 8 bases, with 10 bases lying between them. The CDR3 has 13 residues. CDR3 loop: CASSLIQGDTIYF. For the CDR3, the DNA is TGTGCCAGCAGCTTAATACAGGGTGACACCATATATTTT. The complete variable domain, with remaining parts taken from reference TRBV7-6 and TRBJ1-3, reads GAGVSQSPRYKVTKRGQDVALRCDPISGHVSLYWYRQALGQGPEFLTYFNYEAQQDKSGLPNDRFSAERPEGSISTLTIQRTEQRDSAMYRCASSLIQGDTIYFGEGSWLTVV.

The chain recombines TRBV9 with TRBJ1-3; 8 positions agree with TRBD1. The CDR3 consists of 15 residues. Germline CDR1 and CDR2: SGDLS and YYNGEE. V shed 3 bases and J 0 bases; nucleotides not matched to a gene: 2. In DNA form, the CDR3 reads TGTGCCAGCAGCGGGACAGGGTTCTCTGGAAACACCATATATTTT. This sequence encodes CASSGTGFSGNTIYF. Supplemented by reference TRBV9 and TRBJ1-3, the full variable domain reads DSGVTQTPKHLITATGQRVTLRCSPRSGDLSVYWYQQSLDQGLQFLIQYYNGEERAKGNILERFSAQQFPDLHSELNLSSLELGDSALYFCASSGTGFSGNTIYFGEGSWLTVV.

The chain carries TRBV18 and TRBJ1-2; 10 bases are shared with TRBD1. Germline V lookup: CDR1 KGHSH, CDR2 LQKENI. V was clipped by 3 bases and J by 8 bases; unmatched bases: 6. The CDR3 consists of 14 residues. CDR3: CASSPGQGEQGYTF. CDR3 DNA: TGTGCCAGCTCACCCGGACAGGGGGAGCAGGGCTACACCTTC.

In the case of this clone: This sample includes further DNA sequences coding for the same CDR3. V gene TRBV5-1 combines with J gene TRBJ1-5; possible D gene TRBD1, 6 bases. Trimming took off 2 bases at V and 2 bases at J, with 8 bases between the two ends. The CDR3 extends over 14 amino acids. Germline lookup yields CDR1 SGHRS and CDR2 YFSETQ. Written as DNA, the CDR3 is TGCGCCAGCAGCTTACAGGGAGGCAATCAGCCCCAGCATTTT. It is translated as CASSLQGGNQPQHF.

The chain recombines TRBV27 with TRBJ2-1, with D possibly being TRBD2 (5 bases). V was pared by 6 bases and J by 6 bases, with 15 bases between. Per the germline V gene, CDR1 is MNHEY and CDR2 is SMNVEV (reference sequence). This CDR3 region has 14 residues. CDR3 loop: CASSPSGSSNEQFF. The CDR3 DNA is TGTGCCAGCAGCCCGTCGGGGTCTAGCAATGAGCAGTTCTTC.

The chain employs TRBV19 and TRBJ1-2, with TRBD1 as a possible D gene (6 bases). This CDR3 comprises 12 residues. From germline, CDR1 is LNHDA and CDR2 SQIVND (reference sequence). The ends were cut back, 11 bases at V and 3 bases at J, with 13 bases in the middle. The CDR3 spells CALGAFYYGYTF. The CDR3 DNA reads as TGTGCCTTGGGGGCATTTTACTATGGCTACACCTTC.

This clone was counted only a few times. The CDR3 bases are TGTGCCAGCAGCTTAGCGGGGAACCCCACAGATACGCAGTATTTT. It is translated as CASSLAGNPTDTQYF. V usage is TRBV11-1 and J usage is TRBJ2-3; D gene ambiguous. The length of the CDR3 is 15 residues. From germline, CDR1 is SGHAT and CDR2 FQDESV (reference sequence). The germline V and J ends were trimmed by 0 bases and 2 bases, with 9 bases remaining between them.

V and J are TRBV9 and TRBJ2-3; 14 positions agree with TRBD2. This CDR3 spans 18 amino acids. CDR1 is SGDLS, CDR2 YYNGEE, per germline. Germline trimming cut 2 bases from V and 6 bases from J; bases unmatched to any gene: 11. CDR3 DNA: TGTGCCAGCAGCGTCCAACCGGGACTAGCGGGGGTAGCTGATACGCAGTATTTT. Protein sequence: CASSVQPGLAGVADTQYF.

This rearrangement joins TRBV5-6 to TRBJ1-5, with D maybe TRBD1 (5 bases). This CDR3 spans 14 amino acids. The germline CDR1 and CDR2 sequences are SGHDT and YYEEEE. V lost 4 bases and J lost 7, with 15 bases in between. The CDR3 loop is CASSDGQIEQPQHF. Written as DNA, the CDR3 is TGTGCCAGCAGCGACGGACAAATCGAGCAGCCCCAGCATTTT.

The chain has TRBV5-6 and TRBJ2-5, with TRBD1 matching over 8 bases. Germline CDR1 reads SGHDT; CDR2 reads YYEEEE. The CDR3 extends over 13 amino acids. Losses at the gene ends were 4 bases for V and 4 bases for J; bases not matched to a gene: 3. The CDR3 here is CASSMTGAETQYF. As DNA, the CDR3 is TGTGCCAGCAGCATGACAGGGGCAGAGACCCAGTACTTC.

The chain links TRBV9 to TRBJ2-7, with 7 bases that match TRBD2. The CDR3 extends over 15 amino acids. Germline CDR1 reads SGDLS; CDR2 reads YYNGEE. Trimming cost V 4 bases and J 2 bases; bases outside gene matches: 9. CDR3 in DNA: TGTGCCAGCAGCCCCCGGGACTACGACACCTACGAGCAGTACTTC. Translation gives CASSPRDYDTYEQYF.

This clone was counted once. This chain uses TRBV6-5 with TRBJ2-7, with unresolved D. V gave up 5 bases and J gave up 0 bases, with 11 bases separating them. Germline CDR1 reads MNHEY; CDR2 reads SVGAGI. The CDR3 covers 14 residues. CDR3 DNA: TGTGCCAGCAGTCCTCTACAGAGCTCCTACGAGCAGTACTTC. Translated, it gives CASSPLQSSYEQYF.

The chain is built from TRBV5-4 and TRBJ2-5; TRBD2 aligns across 7 bases. The CDR3 contains 13 residues. CDR1 is SGHNT and CDR2 is YYREEE in the germline V gene (reference sequence). V was pared by 4 bases and J by 5 bases, with 5 bases of the junction left unmatched. CDR3 DNA: TGTGCCAGCAGCCCCGGGGAGGGTGAGACCCAGTACTTC. Its translation is CASSPGEGETQYF.

The V and J genes are TRBV10-3 and TRBJ2-7, with D unclear. CDR1 and CDR2 from the germline V gene are ENHRY and SYGVKD. With 2 bases removed from V and 4 bases from J, the gap between germline ends came to 12 bases. The CDR3 runs 14 residues. For the CDR3, the DNA is TGTGCCATCAGTGAGGAAAACAGCCCTTACGAGCAGTACTTC. Protein product: CAISEENSPYEQYF.

The chain combines TRBV7-6 with TRBJ2-7; 10 bases match TRBD1. CDR1 SGHVS and CDR2 FNYEAQ come from the germline V gene. J lost 5 bases, V lost 5 bases, and 6 bases had no gene match. There are 14 residues in the CDR3. The CDR3 coding sequence is TGTGCCAGCAGCCACCTGGGACAGGGGAACGAGCAGTACTTC. Translation: CASSHLGQGNEQYF.

This clone ranks as medium-sized (0.01 to 0.1%). The chain links TRBV30 to TRBJ1-2; D ambiguous. Between the trimmed V and J ends, which lost 0 bases and 8 bases, there was a span of 10 bases. Looked up from germline, CDR1 is GTSNPN and CDR2 is SVGIG (reference sequence). CDR3 length equals 12 residues. CDR3 loop: CAWSVTGPGYTF. Written as DNA, the CDR3 is TGTGCCTGGAGTGTAACTGGGCCCGGCTACACCTTC.

This clone has only one observation. The V call is TRBV6-1, the J call TRBJ1-1; TRBD1 might be the D (5 bases). The CDR3 is 15 amino acids. Trimming removed 1 base from V and 3 bases from J, with 12 bases in between. The germline V gene has CDR1 MNHNS and CDR2 SASEGT. The CDR3 DNA is TGTGCCAGCAGTGAAGGGTCAGGGTGGGACACTGAAGCTTTCTTT. Translation gives CASSEGSGWDTEAFF.

The chain joins TRBV5-4 to TRBJ2-7, with D tentatively TRBD1 or TRBD2 (5 bases each). V was trimmed by 0 bases and J by 2 bases, leaving 9 bases between them. This CDR3 is 14 amino acids long. The germline gives CDR1 SGHNT, CDR2 YYREEE (reference sequence). CDR3 bases: TGTGCCAGCAGCTTGGCGGGACCCCCCTACGAGCAGTACTTC. This translates into CASSLAGPPYEQYF.

The chain links TRBV5-5 to TRBJ2-7, with TRBD1 matching over 11 bases. Germline CDR1 is SGHKS and CDR2 is YYEKEE (reference sequence). Trimming at V came to 1 base and at J to 5 bases, leaving 8 bases not matched to a gene. CDR3 size: 16 residues. The CDR3 spells CASSLNIGQGAHEQYF. Written as DNA, the CDR3 is TGTGCCAGCAGCTTGAATATTGGACAGGGGGCCCACGAGCAGTACTTC.

The rearrangement uses TRBV19 and TRBJ2-5, with D unclear. The CDR3 length is 14 residues. The V end lost 5 bases, the J end lost 2 bases, and 12 bases lay between the germline ends. CDR1 is LNHDA and CDR2 is SQIVND in the germline V gene (reference sequence). CDR3 sequence (DNA): TGTGCCAGTAGTTATTCGATGAGACAAGAGACCCAGTACTTC. This sequence encodes CASSYSMRQETQYF.

The J gene is TRBJ2-1, the V gene TRBV6-6; perhaps TRBD2 as D (5 bases). The CDR3 consists of 14 residues. Trimming left V 2 bases short and J 8 bases short, with 13 bases between. Germline CDR1 MNHNY, CDR2 SVGAGI (reference sequence). CDR3 amino acids: CASSYAALADEQFF. As DNA, the CDR3 is TGTGCCAGCAGTTACGCGGCCCTAGCCGATGAGCAGTTCTTC.

Concerning this clone itself: Compared with germline, one end of the junction differs, possibly owing to a read error. CDR3 DNA sequence: TGTGCCAGCGGCTTAGGGTTCGAGAACACTGAAGCTTTCTTT. Amino acid sequence: CASGLGFENTEAFF. The chain couples TRBV11-1 to TRBJ1-1, with D unresolved. The germline CDR1 and CDR2 sequences are SGHAT and FQDESV (reference sequence). The CDR3 totals 14 residues.

Turning to this clone: Other DNA sequences in this specimen translate into the identical CDR3. V gene TRBV28 combines with J gene TRBJ2-7, with 11 bases identical to TRBD2. V gave up 4 bases and J gave up 5 bases; unmatched junction bases: 13. There are 17 residues in the CDR3. Germline assignment: CDR1 MDHEN and CDR2 SYDVKM. The CDR3 DNA follows: TGTGCCAGCAGTTCTGTAGCGGGAGGGCGAGTATTCGACGAGCAGTACTTC. Translating gives CASSSVAGGRVFDEQYF.

The rearrangement links TRBV2 to TRBJ1-5; a possible D gene is TRBD1 (6 bases). From germline, CDR1 is SNHLY and CDR2 FYNNEI. This CDR3 has 16 amino acids. V gave up 4 bases and J gave up 3 bases, with 16 bases separating them. The CDR3 protein is CASSGHRDQYNQPQHF. CDR3 in DNA: TGTGCCAGCAGTGGGCACAGGGACCAGTACAATCAGCCCCAGCATTTT.

The CDR3 sequence is CASSGKVAGSRLFF. As DNA, the CDR3 is TGTGCCAGCAGTGGGAAGGTAGCGGGATCCCGTCTGTTCTTC. V and J are TRBV6-5 and TRBJ2-1, with 8 positions matching TRBD2. V trimming: 5 bases; J trimming: 15 bases; junction bases outside the gene matches: 15. This CDR3 has 14 residues. Per the germline V gene, CDR1 is MNHEY and CDR2 is SVGAGI.

This clone has a handful of counts. The chain uses TRBV11-2 and TRBJ2-1; D is unclear. The CDR3 runs 15 residues. The germline V gene encodes CDR1 SGHAT and CDR2 FQNNGV. Trimming pared 6 bases from V and 5 bases from J, leaving 17 bases between. CDR3 nucleotides: TGTGCCAGCAGTCTCGATTCAGTCGGACACAATGAGCAGTTCTTC. Its protein product is CASSLDSVGHNEQFF.